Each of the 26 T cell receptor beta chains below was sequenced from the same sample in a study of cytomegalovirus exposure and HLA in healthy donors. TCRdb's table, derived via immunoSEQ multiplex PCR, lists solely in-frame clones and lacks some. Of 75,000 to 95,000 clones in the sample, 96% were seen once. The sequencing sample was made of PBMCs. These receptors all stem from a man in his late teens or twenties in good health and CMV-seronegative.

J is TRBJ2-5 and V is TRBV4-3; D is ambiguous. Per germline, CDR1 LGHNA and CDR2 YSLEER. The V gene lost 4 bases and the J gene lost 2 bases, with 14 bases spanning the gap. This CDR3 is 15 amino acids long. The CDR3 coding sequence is TGCGCCAGCAGCCGAGGTAACGACGATCAAGAGACCCAGTACTTC. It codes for CASSRGNDDQETQYF.

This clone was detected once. CDR3 coding DNA: TGTGCCAGCAGCCAAGACCCTCGGACAGAGTTGAACACTGAAGCTTTCTTT. As protein: CASSQDPRTELNTEAFF. The chain joins TRBV14 to TRBJ1-1; a weak D match, TRBD1 (6 bases). V was pared by 0 bases and J by 0 bases, with 14 bases between. Germline-derived CDR1 and CDR2 are SGHDN and FVKESK. This CDR3 comprises 17 residues.

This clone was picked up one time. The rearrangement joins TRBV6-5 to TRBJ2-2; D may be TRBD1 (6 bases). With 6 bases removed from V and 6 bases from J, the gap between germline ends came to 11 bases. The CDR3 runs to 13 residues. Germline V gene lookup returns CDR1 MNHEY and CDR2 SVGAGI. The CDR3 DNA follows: TGTGCCAGCAGCCAGACAGGCCCCGGGGAGCTGTTTTTT. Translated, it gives CASSQTGPGELFF.

The CDR3 region has the DNA TGTGCCAGCAGCGCGGGGCCCAAAAATCAGCCCCAGCATTTT. Protein: CASSAGPKNQPQHF. V and J are TRBV6-5 and TRBJ1-5; tentatively, D is TRBD1 (5 bases). Trimming left V 6 bases short and J 4 bases short, with 13 bases between. The length of the CDR3 is 14 residues. Per germline, CDR1 MNHEY and CDR2 SVGAGI.

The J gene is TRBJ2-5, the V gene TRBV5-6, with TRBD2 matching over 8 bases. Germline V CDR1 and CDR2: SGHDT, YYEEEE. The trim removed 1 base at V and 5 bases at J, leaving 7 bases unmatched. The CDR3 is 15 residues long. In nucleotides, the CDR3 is TGTGCCAGCAGCTTGACGGGAGGGCCTAGGGAGACCCAGTACTTC. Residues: CASSLTGGPRETQYF. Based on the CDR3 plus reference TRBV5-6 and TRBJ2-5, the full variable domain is DAGVTQSPTHLIKTRGQQVTLRCSPKSGHDTVSWYQQALGQGPQFIFQYYEEEERQRGNFPDRFSGHQFPNYSSELNVNALLLGDSALYLCASSLTGGPRETQYFGPGTRLLVL.

As DNA, the CDR3 is TGTGCCTGGAGTGTAGGGGCTAGCGGGAGTTCAGATACGCAGTATTTT. As protein: CAWSVGASGSSDTQYF. V and J are TRBV30 and TRBJ2-3; 10 bases fit TRBD2. Per the germline V gene, CDR1 is GTSNPN and CDR2 is SVGIG (reference sequence). CDR3 length: 16 amino acids. The ends lost 0 bases at V and 4 bases at J; junction bases unmatched: 7.

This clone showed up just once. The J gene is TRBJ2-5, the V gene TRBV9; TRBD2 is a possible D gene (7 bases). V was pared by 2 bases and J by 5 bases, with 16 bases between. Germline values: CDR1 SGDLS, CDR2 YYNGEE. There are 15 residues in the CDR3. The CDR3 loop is CASSVRGGPGETQYF. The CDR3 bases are TGTGCCAGCAGCGTGAGGGGGGGGCCCGGGGAGACCCAGTACTTC.

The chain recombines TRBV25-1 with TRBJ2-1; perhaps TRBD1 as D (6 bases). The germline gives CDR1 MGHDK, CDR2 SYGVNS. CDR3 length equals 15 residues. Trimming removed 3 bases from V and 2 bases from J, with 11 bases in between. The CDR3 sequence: CASSDPTGTYNEQFF. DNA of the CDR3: TGTGCCAGCAGTGACCCGACAGGTACCTACAATGAGCAGTTCTTC.

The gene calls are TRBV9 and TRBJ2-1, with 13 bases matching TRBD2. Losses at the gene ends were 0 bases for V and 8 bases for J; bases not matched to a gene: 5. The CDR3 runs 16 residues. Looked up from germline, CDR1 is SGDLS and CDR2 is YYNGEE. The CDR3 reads CASSVVGLAGADEQFF. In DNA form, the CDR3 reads TGTGCCAGCAGCGTAGTAGGACTAGCGGGAGCGGATGAGCAGTTCTTC.

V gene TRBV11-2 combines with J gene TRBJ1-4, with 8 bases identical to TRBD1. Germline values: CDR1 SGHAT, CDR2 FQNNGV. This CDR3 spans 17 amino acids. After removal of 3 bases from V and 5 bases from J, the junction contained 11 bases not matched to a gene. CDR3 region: CASSLLPRTGSNEKLFF. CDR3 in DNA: TGTGCCAGCAGCTTGCTTCCCCGGACAGGGTCAAATGAAAAACTGTTTTTT.

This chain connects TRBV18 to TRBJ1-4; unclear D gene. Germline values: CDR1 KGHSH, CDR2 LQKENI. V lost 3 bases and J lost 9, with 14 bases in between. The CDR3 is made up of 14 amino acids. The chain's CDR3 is CASSPIGYGQKLFF. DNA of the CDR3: TGTGCCAGCTCACCTATCGGGTACGGTCAAAAACTGTTTTTT.

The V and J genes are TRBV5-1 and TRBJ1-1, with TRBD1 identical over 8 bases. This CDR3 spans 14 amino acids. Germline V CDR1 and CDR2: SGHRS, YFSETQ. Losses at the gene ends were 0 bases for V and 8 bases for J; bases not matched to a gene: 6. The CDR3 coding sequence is TGCGCCAGCAGCTTGGATGGACAGGGTATCGAAGCTTTCTTT. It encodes CASSLDGQGIEAFF.

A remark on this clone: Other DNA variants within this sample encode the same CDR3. CDR3 sequence reads: CAWSPGQGDYEQYF. In DNA, the CDR3 is TGTGCCTGGAGCCCGGGACAGGGGGACTACGAGCAGTACTTC. The chain carries TRBV30 and TRBJ2-7; TRBD1 aligns across 11 bases. Germline lookup yields CDR1 GTSNPN and CDR2 SVGIG (reference sequence). Trimming took 3 bases from V and 3 from J; bases not matched to a gene: 4. This CDR3 region has 14 residues.

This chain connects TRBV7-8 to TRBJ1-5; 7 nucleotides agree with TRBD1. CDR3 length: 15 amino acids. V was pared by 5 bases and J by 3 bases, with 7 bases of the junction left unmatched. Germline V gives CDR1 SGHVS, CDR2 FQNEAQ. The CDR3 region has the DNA TGTGCCAGCAGCGTCGGGACAGAGCCCAATCAGCCCCAGCATTTT. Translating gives CASSVGTEPNQPQHF.

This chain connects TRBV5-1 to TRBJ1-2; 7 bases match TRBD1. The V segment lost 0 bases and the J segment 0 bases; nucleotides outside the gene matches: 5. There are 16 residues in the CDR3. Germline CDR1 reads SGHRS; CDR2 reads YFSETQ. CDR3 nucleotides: TGCGCCAGCAGCTTGGGACAGGGTTTAGCTAACTATGGCTACACCTTC. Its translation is CASSLGQGLANYGYTF.

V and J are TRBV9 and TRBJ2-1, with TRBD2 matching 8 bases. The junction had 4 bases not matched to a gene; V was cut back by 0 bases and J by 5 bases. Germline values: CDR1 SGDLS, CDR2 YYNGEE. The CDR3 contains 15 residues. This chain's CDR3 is CASSVVASGHNEQFF. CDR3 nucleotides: TGTGCCAGCAGCGTAGTCGCTAGCGGGCACAATGAGCAGTTCTTC.

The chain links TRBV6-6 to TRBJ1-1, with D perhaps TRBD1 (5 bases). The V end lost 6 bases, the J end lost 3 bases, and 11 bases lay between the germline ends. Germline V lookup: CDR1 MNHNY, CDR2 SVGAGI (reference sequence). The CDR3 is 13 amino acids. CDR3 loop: CASSSGGDTEAFF. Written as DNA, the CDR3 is TGTGCCAGCAGCTCCGGGGGTGACACTGAAGCTTTCTTT.

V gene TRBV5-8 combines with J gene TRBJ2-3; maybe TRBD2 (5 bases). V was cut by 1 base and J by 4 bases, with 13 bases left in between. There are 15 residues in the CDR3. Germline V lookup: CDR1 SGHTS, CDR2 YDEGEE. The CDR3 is CASSLLVGASDTQYF. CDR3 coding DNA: TGTGCCAGCAGCTTGTTGGTGGGAGCGTCAGATACGCAGTATTTT.

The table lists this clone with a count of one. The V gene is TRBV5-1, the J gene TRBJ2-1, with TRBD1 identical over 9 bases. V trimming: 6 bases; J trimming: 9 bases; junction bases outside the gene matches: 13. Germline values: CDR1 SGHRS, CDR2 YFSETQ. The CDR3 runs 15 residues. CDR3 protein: CASNPLGTGYSEQFF. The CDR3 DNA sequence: TGCGCCAGCAACCCGTTGGGGACAGGGTATTCTGAGCAGTTCTTC. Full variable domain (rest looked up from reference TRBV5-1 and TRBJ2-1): KAGVTQTPRYLIKTRGQQVTLSCSPISGHRSVSWYQQTPGQGLQFLFEYFSETQRNKGNFPGRFSGRQFSNSRSEMNVSTLELGDSALYLCASNPLGTGYSEQFFGPGTRLTVL.

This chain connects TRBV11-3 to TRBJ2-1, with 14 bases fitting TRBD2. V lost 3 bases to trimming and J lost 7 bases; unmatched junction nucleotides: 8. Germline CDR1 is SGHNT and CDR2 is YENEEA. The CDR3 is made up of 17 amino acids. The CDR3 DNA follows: TGTGCCAGCAGCTTTTTAAACCGACTAGCGGGAGGGAATGAGCAGTTCTTC. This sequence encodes CASSFLNRLAGGNEQFF.

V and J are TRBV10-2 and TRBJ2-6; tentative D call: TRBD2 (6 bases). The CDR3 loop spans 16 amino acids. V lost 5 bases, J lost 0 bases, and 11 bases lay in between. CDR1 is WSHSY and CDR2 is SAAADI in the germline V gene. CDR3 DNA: TGCGCCAGCAGTCCGGGGACTGGCTCTGGGGCCAACGTCCTGACTTTC. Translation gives CASSPGTGSGANVLTF.

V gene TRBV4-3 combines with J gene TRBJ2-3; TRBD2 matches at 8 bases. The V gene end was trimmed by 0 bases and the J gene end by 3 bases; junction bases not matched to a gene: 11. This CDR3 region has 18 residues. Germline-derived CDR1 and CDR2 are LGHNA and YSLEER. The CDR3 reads CASSQEVYAGGGTDTQYF. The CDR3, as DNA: TGCGCCAGCAGCCAAGAAGTGTATGCGGGAGGTGGTACAGATACGCAGTATTTT.

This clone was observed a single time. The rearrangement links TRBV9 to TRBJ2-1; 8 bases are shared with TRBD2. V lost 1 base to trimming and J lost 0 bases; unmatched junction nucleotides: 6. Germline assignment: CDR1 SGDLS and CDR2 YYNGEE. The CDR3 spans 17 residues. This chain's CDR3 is CASSVPRSGSSYNEQFF. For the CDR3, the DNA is TGTGCCAGCAGCGTACCTAGAAGCGGGAGCTCCTACAATGAGCAGTTCTTC.

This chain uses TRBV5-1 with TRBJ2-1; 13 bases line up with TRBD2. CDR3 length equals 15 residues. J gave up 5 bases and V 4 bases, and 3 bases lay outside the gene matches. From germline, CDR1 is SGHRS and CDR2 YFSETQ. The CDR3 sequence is CASSIGTSGDNEQFF. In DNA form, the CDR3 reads TGCGCCAGCAGCATCGGGACTAGCGGGGACAATGAGCAGTTCTTC.

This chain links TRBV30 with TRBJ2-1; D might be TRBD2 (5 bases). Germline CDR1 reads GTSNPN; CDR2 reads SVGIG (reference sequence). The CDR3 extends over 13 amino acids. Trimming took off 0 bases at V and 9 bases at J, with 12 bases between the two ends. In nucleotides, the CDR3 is TGTGCCTGGAGTGTAACTAGTAACACTGAGCAGTTCTTC. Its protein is CAWSVTSNTEQFF. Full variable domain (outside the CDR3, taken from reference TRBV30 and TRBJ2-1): SQTIHQWPATLVQPVGSPLSLECTVEGTSNPNLYWYRQAAGRGLQLLFYSVGIGQISSEVPQNLSASRPQDRQFILSSKKLLLSDSGFYLCAWSVTSNTEQFFGPGTRLTVL.

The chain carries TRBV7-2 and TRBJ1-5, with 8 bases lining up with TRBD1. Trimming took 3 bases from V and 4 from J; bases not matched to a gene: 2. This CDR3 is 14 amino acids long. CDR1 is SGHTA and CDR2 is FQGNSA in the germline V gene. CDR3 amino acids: CASSFRQGNQPQHF. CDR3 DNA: TGTGCCAGCAGCTTTAGACAGGGGAATCAGCCCCAGCATTTT.